This T cell receptor beta chain was identified during a study of blood T cell repertoires in COVID-19. Assay: immunoSEQ multiplex PCR; the TCRdb copy retains only in-frame clones and omits some. The table records some 300,000 clones, around 90% of them present only once. The CDR3 is 13 residues long. The V gene's germline CDR1 is MNHEY and CDR2 SMNVEV (reference sequence). The V gene end was trimmed by 3 bases and the J gene end by 5 bases; junction bases not matched to a gene: 3. This clonotype originated in a woman aged 40 to 50 who had recovered from COVID-19. This sequence joins TRBV27 and TRBJ2-7; TRBD1 matches at 8 bases. Specimen: PBMCs or T cells enriched from blood (not recorded which). CDR3 loop: CASSFQGAHEQYF. The DNA for the CDR3 is TGTGCCAGCAGTTTTCAGGGGGCTCACGAGCAGTACTTC.